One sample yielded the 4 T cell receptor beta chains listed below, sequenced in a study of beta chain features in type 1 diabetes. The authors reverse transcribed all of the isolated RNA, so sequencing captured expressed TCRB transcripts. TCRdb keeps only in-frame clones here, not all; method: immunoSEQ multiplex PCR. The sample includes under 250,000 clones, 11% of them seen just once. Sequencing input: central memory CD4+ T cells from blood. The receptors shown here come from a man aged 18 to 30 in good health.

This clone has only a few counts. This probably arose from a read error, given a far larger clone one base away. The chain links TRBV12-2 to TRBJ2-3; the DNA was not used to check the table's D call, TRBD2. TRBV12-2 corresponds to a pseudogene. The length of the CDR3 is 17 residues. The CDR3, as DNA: TGTGCAAGTCGCTTAATGACTGGCGGGAGGCCCCCAGATACGCAGTATTTT. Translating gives CASRLMTGGRPPDTQYF.

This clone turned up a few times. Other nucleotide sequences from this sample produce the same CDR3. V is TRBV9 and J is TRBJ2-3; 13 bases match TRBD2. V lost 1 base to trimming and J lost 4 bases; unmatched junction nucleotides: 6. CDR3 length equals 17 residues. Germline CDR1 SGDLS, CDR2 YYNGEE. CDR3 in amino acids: CASSVSPGLAGPDTQYF. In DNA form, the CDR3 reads TGTGCCAGCAGCGTAAGTCCGGGACTAGCGGGACCAGATACGCAGTATTTT.

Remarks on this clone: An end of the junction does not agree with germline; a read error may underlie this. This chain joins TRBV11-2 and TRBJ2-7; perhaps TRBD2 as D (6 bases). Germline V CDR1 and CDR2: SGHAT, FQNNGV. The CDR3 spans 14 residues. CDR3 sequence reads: CASSLDSWTTSMNF. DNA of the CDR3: TGTGCCAGCAGCTTAGATTCCTGGACTACGAGCATGAACTTC.

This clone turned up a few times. CDR3 nucleotides: TGTGCCAGCAGCTTAGTCCGGGTCACAGATACGCAGTATTTT. Translated, it gives CASSLVRVTDTQYF. The J gene is TRBJ2-3, the V gene TRBV7-2; D gene unclear. V was cut by 1 base and J by 2 bases, with 7 bases left in between. This CDR3 is built from 14 residues. Germline V gene lookup returns CDR1 SGHTA and CDR2 FQGNSA.